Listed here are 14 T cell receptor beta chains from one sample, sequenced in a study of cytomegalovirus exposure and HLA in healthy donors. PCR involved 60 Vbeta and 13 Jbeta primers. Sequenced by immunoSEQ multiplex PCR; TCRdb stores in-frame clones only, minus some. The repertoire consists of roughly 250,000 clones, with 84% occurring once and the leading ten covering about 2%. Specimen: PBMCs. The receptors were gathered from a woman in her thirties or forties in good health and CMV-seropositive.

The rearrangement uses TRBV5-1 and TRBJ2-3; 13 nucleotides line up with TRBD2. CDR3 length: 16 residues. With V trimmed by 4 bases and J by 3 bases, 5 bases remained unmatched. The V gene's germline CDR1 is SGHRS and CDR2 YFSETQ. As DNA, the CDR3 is TGCGCCAGCAGCGGAAGACTAGCGGGAGGTACAGATACGCAGTATTTT. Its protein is CASSGRLAGGTDTQYF. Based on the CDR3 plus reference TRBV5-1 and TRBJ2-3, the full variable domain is KAGVTQTPRYLIKTRGQQVTLSCSPISGHRSVSWYQQTPGQGLQFLFEYFSETQRNKGNFPGRFSGRQFSNSRSEMNVSTLELGDSALYLCASSGRLAGGTDTQYFGPGTRLTVL.

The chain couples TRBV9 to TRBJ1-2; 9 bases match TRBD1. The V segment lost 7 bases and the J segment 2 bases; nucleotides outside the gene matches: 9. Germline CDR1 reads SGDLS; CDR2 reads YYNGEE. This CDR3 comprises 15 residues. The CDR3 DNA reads TGTGCCAGCCTGAGAACAGGGGGCTTAAACTATGGCTACACCTTC. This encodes CASLRTGGLNYGYTF.

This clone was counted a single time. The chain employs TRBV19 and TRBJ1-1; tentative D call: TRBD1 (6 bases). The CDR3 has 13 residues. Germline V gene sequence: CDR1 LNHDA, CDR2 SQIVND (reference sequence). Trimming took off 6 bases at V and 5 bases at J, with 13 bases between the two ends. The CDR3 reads CASSVNRATEAFF. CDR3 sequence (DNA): TGTGCCAGTAGCGTGAACAGGGCGACTGAAGCTTTCTTT.

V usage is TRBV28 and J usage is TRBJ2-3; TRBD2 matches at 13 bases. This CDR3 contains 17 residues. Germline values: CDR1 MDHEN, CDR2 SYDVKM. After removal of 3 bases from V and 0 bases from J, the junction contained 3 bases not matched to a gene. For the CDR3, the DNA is TGTGCCAGCAGTTTCGGGACTAGCGGGGCTAGCACAGATACGCAGTATTTT. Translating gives CASSFGTSGASTDTQYF.

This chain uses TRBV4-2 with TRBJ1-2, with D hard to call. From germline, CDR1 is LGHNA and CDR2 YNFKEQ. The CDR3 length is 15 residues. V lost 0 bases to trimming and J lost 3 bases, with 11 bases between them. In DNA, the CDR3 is TGTGCCAGCAGCCAAGATGGTGGCGAGGACTATGGCTACACCTTC. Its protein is CASSQDGGEDYGYTF.

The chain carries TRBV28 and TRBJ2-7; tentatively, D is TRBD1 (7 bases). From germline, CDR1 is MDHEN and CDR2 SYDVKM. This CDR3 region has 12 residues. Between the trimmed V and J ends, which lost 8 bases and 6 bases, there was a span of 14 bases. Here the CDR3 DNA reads TGTGCCAGCTCCCGGAGGGGGCGCGAGCAGTACTTC. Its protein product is CASSRRGREQYF.

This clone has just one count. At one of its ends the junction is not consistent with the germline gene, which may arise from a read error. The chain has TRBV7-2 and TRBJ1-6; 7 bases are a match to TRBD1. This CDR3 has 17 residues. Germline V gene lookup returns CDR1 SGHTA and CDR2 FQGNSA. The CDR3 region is CASSLVTGESYNSSLHF. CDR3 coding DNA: TGTGCCAGCAGCTTAGTTACAGGGGAATCCTATAATTCATCCCTCCACTTT.

CDR3 nucleotide sequence: TGTGCCAGCAGCGGGGCCACAGCTAGAGATACGCAGTATTTT. It is translated as CASSGATARDTQYF. The V call is TRBV5-6, the J call TRBJ2-3; D possibly corresponds to TRBD1 (5 bases). Germline values: CDR1 SGHDT, CDR2 YYEEEE. The V gene lost 4 bases and the J gene lost 5 bases, with 14 bases spanning the gap. The CDR3 is made up of 14 amino acids.

CDR3 sequence: CASSLKAGADTQYF. In DNA form, the CDR3 reads TGTGCCAGCAGCCTAAAAGCGGGAGCAGATACGCAGTATTTT. The chain uses TRBV7-2 and TRBJ2-3, with TRBD2 matching 8 bases. Per the germline V gene, CDR1 is SGHTA and CDR2 is FQGNSA. Trimming cost V 5 bases and J 4 bases; bases outside gene matches: 5. The CDR3 runs 14 residues.

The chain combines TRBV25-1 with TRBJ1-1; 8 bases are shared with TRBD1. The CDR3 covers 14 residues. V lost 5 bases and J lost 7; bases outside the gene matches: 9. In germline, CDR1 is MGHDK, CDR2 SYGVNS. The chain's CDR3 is CASSRQDREDEAFF. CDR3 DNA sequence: TGTGCCAGCAGTAGGCAGGACAGGGAGGATGAAGCTTTCTTT.

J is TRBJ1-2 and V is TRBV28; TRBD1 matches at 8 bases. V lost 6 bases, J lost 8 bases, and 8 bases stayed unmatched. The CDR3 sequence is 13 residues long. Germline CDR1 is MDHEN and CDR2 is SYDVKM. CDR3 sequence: CASSLQGAGGYTF. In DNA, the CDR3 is TGTGCCAGCAGCCTTCAGGGGGCGGGAGGCTACACCTTC.

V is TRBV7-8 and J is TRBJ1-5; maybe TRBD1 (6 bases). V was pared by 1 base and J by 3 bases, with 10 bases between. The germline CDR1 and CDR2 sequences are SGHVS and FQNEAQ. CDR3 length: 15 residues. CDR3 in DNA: TGTGCCAGCAGCTTAGGCCAGGGGTACAATCAGCCCCAGCATTTT. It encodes CASSLGQGYNQPQHF.

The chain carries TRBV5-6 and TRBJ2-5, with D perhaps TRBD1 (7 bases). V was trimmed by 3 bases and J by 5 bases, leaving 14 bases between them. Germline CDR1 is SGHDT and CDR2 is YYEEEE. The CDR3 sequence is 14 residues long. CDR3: CASSWVQGRETQYF. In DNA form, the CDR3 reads TGTGCCAGCAGCTGGGTACAGGGGAGGGAGACCCAGTACTTC.

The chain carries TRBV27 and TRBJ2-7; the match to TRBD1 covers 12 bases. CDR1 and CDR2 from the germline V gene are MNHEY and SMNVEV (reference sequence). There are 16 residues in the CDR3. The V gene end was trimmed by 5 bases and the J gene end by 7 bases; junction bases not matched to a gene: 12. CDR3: CASSRPRDRGLEEQYF. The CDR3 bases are TGTGCCAGCAGTCGCCCCCGGGACAGGGGGCTAGAAGAGCAGTACTTC.